One and the same sample provided the 23 T cell receptor beta chains below, sequenced in a study of memory CD4+ T cells and cytomegalovirus serostatus. Profiled with immunoSEQ multiplex PCR; TCRdb holds only in-frame clones, not every one. The data hold fewer than 35,000 clones, with 70% to 80% observed a single time. Single viable CD3+CD4+CD8-CD45RO+ cells were sorted as the memory CD4+ T cells. The sequenced sample consisted of memory CD4+ T cells from blood. The receptor source for this set is an adult in good health and CMV-seronegative.

The J gene is TRBJ1-5, the V gene TRBV7-2; 8 bases fit TRBD1. V shed 0 bases, J shed 5 bases, and the junction held 3 bases outside the gene matches. Germline V gene sequence: CDR1 SGHTA, CDR2 FQGNSA. There are 15 residues in the CDR3. The CDR3, as DNA: TGTGCCAGCAGCTTAGCGGGGACAGGTTATCAGCCCCAGCATTTT. This codes for CASSLAGTGYQPQHF.

The genes are TRBV30 and TRBJ1-6; no definite D call. The CDR3 spans 16 residues. Germline values: CDR1 GTSNPN, CDR2 SVGIG (reference sequence). V was pared by 0 bases and J by 7 bases, with 16 bases between. The CDR3 here is CAWSVQTAYLNSPLHF. The CDR3 nucleotides read TGTGCCTGGAGTGTACAAACAGCCTACCTCAATTCACCCCTCCACTTT. Complete variable domain (other parts from reference TRBV30 and TRBJ1-6): SQTIHQWPATLVQPVGSPLSLECTVEGTSNPNLYWYRQAAGRGLQLLFYSVGIGQISSEVPQNLSASRPQDRQFILSSKKLLLSDSGFYLCAWSVQTAYLNSPLHFGNGTRLTVT.

The chain is built from TRBV5-4 and TRBJ1-1, with a weak D call TRBD1 (6 bases). V lost 3 bases and J 1 base, leaving 16 bases between the germline ends. The CDR3 length is 16 residues. Germline V CDR1 and CDR2: SGHNT, YYREEE (reference sequence). The CDR3 DNA is TGTGCCAGCAGCTCCCGCGCTGGGACACCGAACACTGAAGCTTTCTTT. Translated: CASSSRAGTPNTEAFF.

CDR3 amino acids: CASSLMPTDQPQHF. Written as DNA, the CDR3 is TGTGCCAGCAGCTTGATGCCTACTGATCAGCCCCAGCATTTT. The chain joins TRBV5-8 to TRBJ1-5; D ambiguous. The CDR3 has 14 residues. Germline V CDR1 and CDR2: SGHTS, YDEGEE. Trimming left V 1 base short and J 5 bases short, with 10 bases between.

J is TRBJ1-5 and V is TRBV19; 11 nucleotides agree with TRBD1. This CDR3 comprises 14 residues. Germline CDR1 LNHDA, CDR2 SQIVND (reference sequence). With 5 bases clipped from V and 9 bases from J, the junction kept 6 bases outside the gene matches. The CDR3 sequence: CASSGGTGGRPQHF. The CDR3 DNA sequence: TGTGCCAGTAGTGGCGGGACAGGGGGAAGGCCCCAGCATTTT.

The V call is TRBV29-1, the J call TRBJ2-7; 7 nucleotides align to TRBD1. V dropped 7 bases and J dropped 4; count of bases not matched to a gene: 16. The CDR3 is 15 amino acids. Germline assignment: CDR1 SQVTM and CDR2 ANQGSEA. CDR3 DNA sequence: TGCAGCGGTTGGTGGGAAAACAGGGGAACGTACGAGCAGTACTTC. Its protein is CSGWWENRGTYEQYF.

The chain couples TRBV27 to TRBJ2-3, with TRBD2 matching over 8 bases. Looked up from germline, CDR1 is MNHEY and CDR2 is SMNVEV (reference sequence). This CDR3 is 16 amino acids long. V dropped 4 bases and J dropped 2; count of bases not matched to a gene: 8. The CDR3: CASSSSRGGFTDTQYF. The CDR3 DNA sequence: TGTGCCAGCAGTTCCTCCCGCGGGGGGTTCACAGATACGCAGTATTTT.

The chain carries TRBV7-2 and TRBJ2-3; D is possibly TRBD1 (5 bases). The germline V gene encodes CDR1 SGHTA and CDR2 FQGNSA. Between the trimmed V and J ends, which lost 4 bases and 3 bases, there was a span of 17 bases. The CDR3 runs 16 residues. The chain's CDR3 is CASSYPDRISTDTQYF. CDR3 sequence (DNA): TGTGCCAGCAGCTACCCTGACAGAATATCAACAGATACGCAGTATTTT.

The V call is TRBV5-4, the J call TRBJ1-2; D is ambiguous. The V end was cut by 2 bases, the J end by 2 bases, with 13 bases between. There are 15 residues in the CDR3. In germline, CDR1 is SGHNT, CDR2 YYREEE (reference sequence). The CDR3 loop reads CASSLEGTLNYGYTF. CDR3 in DNA: TGTGCCAGCAGCTTAGAGGGTACTTTGAACTATGGCTACACCTTC.

This clone was detected only once. The chain combines TRBV28 with TRBJ2-5; 7 bases are a match to TRBD1. The CDR3 runs 15 residues. After removal of 5 bases from V and 5 bases from J, the junction contained 11 bases not matched to a gene. The germline V gene has CDR1 MDHEN and CDR2 SYDVKM. CDR3 sequence reads: CASSQRTGQSETQYF. The CDR3 DNA is TGTGCCAGCAGTCAACGGACAGGTCAATCGGAGACCCAGTACTTC.

V usage is TRBV6-5 and J usage is TRBJ2-6, with TRBD2 as a possible D gene (6 bases). Germline lookup yields CDR1 MNHEY and CDR2 SVGAGI. The V gene lost 0 bases and the J gene lost 15 bases, with 9 bases spanning the gap. This CDR3 has 12 residues. CDR3 DNA sequence: TGTGCCAGCAGTTACTCGGAGGGGCCCCTGACTTTC. This translates into CASSYSEGPLTF.

The chain uses TRBV21-1 and TRBJ2-4; TRBD1, as called in the table, went unchecked against the DNA. TRBV21-1 is shown as a pseudogene. The CDR3 is made up of 16 amino acids. The CDR3 DNA is TGTGCCAGCAGCAATATCGAAACAGAAGCCAAAAACATTCAGTACTTC. It yields the protein CASSNIETEAKNIQYF.

The chain carries TRBV7-8 and TRBJ1-5; tentative D call: TRBD1 (6 bases). V lost 1 base, J lost 5 bases, and 12 bases lay in between. CDR3 length: 15 amino acids. Germline CDR1 reads SGHVS; CDR2 reads FQNEAQ. The CDR3 is CASSLDGGRDQPQHF. CDR3 DNA sequence: TGTGCCAGCAGCTTAGATGGGGGGCGCGATCAGCCCCAGCATTTT.

This clone showed up just once. The V and J genes are TRBV19 and TRBJ2-1, with 9 bases matching TRBD1. V was pared by 7 bases and J by 3 bases, with 10 bases of the junction left unmatched. This CDR3 spans 16 amino acids. The V gene's germline CDR1 is LNHDA and CDR2 SQIVND (reference sequence). The CDR3 is CASTPTGTGFYNEQFF. DNA for the CDR3: TGTGCCAGTACGCCCACCGGGACAGGGTTCTACAATGAGCAGTTCTTC.

This clone has more than one count but fewer than ten. This chain connects TRBV2 to TRBJ2-1; 9 bases line up with TRBD1. With V trimmed by 7 bases and J by 3 bases, 4 bases remained unmatched. CDR3 length: 14 amino acids. In germline, CDR1 is SNHLY, CDR2 FYNNEI. CDR3 sequence: CASIWDRDYNEQFF. The CDR3 coding sequence is TGTGCCAGCATCTGGGACAGGGACTACAATGAGCAGTTCTTC.

The V and J genes are TRBV18 and TRBJ2-3; 11 nucleotides match TRBD1. With 4 bases clipped from V and 0 bases from J, the junction kept 9 bases outside the gene matches. The CDR3 is 18 amino acids. Germline V CDR1 and CDR2: KGHSH, LQKENI. CDR3 sequence reads: CASSLLGTGGRSTDTQYF. The CDR3 bases are TGTGCCAGCTCACTACTCGGGACAGGGGGACGAAGCACAGATACGCAGTATTTT.

This chain links TRBV5-8 with TRBJ2-3, with 11 bases that match TRBD1. The CDR3 is 15 amino acids. Germline CDR1 reads SGHTS; CDR2 reads YDEGEE. The trim removed 3 bases at V and 4 bases at J, leaving 4 bases unmatched. CDR3 DNA sequence: TGTGCCAGCAGCTCGGGACAGGGGGGGGCAGATACGCAGTATTTT. Translating gives CASSSGQGGADTQYF.

The chain couples TRBV2 to TRBJ2-2; D call uncertain. CDR1 is SNHLY and CDR2 is FYNNEI in the germline V gene. V lost 6 bases to trimming and J lost 3 bases, with 5 bases between them. The CDR3 loop spans 12 amino acids. As DNA, the CDR3 is TGTGCCAGCAGGACTTACACCGGGGAGCTGTTTTTT. Translating it yields CASRTYTGELFF. Using reference TRBV2 and TRBJ2-2 for the parts outside the CDR3, the full variable domain is EPEVTQTPSHQVTQMGQEVILRCVPISNHLYFYWYRQILGQKVEFLVSFYNNEISEKSEIFDDQFSVERPDGSNFTLKIRSTKLEDSAMYFCASRTYTGELFFGEGSRLTVL.

The chain recombines TRBV7-9 with TRBJ1-4; D uncertain. Germline V gives CDR1 SEHNR, CDR2 FQNEAQ (reference sequence). V shed 5 bases and J shed 7 bases, with 17 bases lying between them. This CDR3 spans 15 amino acids. The CDR3 nucleotides read TGTGCCAGCAGCCCGCGTGGCTCGACGGGTGAAAAACTGTTTTTT. It yields the protein CASSPRGSTGEKLFF. Drawing the rest from reference TRBV7-9 and TRBJ1-4, the complete variable domain is DTGVSQNPRHKITKRGQNVTFRCDPISEHNRLYWYRQTLGQGPEFLTYFQNEAQLEKSRLLSDRFSAERPKGSFSTLEIQRTEQGDSAMYLCASSPRGSTGEKLFFGSGTQLSVL.

This clone came up a few times. This chain uses TRBV9 with TRBJ1-2; perhaps TRBD1 as D (5 bases). V was cut by 4 bases and J by 7 bases, with 23 bases left in between. Germline lookup yields CDR1 SGDLS and CDR2 YYNGEE. The CDR3 is made up of 16 amino acids. The CDR3 bases are TGTGCCAGCAGCCCAAATCCCGGGACGGGGATTTTTGGCTACACCTTC. Its protein product is CASSPNPGTGIFGYTF.

The chain joins TRBV10-2 to TRBJ1-2; no clear D gene. The germline V gene has CDR1 WSHSY and CDR2 SAAADI. The CDR3 contains 14 residues. V lost 1 base, J lost 8 bases, and 14 bases lay in between. The CDR3 here is CASSEWAGAGGYTF. CDR3 bases: TGCGCCAGCAGTGAGTGGGCAGGAGCTGGGGGCTACACCTTC.

The chain employs TRBV6-4 and TRBJ2-1; 10 bases agree with TRBD1. The J segment lost 7 bases and the V segment lost 7 bases, leaving 13 bases of the junction unmatched. The CDR3 loop spans 16 amino acids. The germline CDR1 and CDR2 sequences are MRHNA and SNTAGT. The CDR3 spells CASNLPGTGDLNEQFF. As DNA, the CDR3 is TGTGCCAGCAACCTCCCCGGGACAGGGGACCTGAATGAGCAGTTCTTC.

CDR3 bases: TGTGCCAGCAGCTTTCCGGGGGGGAGCTCCTACGAGCAGTACTTC. This sequence encodes CASSFPGGSSYEQYF. The chain combines TRBV5-4 with TRBJ2-7; 8 bases align to TRBD2. There are 15 residues in the CDR3. The V and J ends lost 2 bases and 0 bases, in that order; junction bases with no gene match: 4. CDR1 and CDR2 (germline): SGHNT, YYREEE (reference sequence).